This T cell receptor beta chain is drawn from a study of shared clonotypes between healthy human individuals. Comments on this clone: The antigen remains undetermined.

V lost 0 bases and J 1 base, leaving 10 bases between the germline ends. Germline assignment: CDR1 SGHVS and CDR2 FQNEAQ. The length of the CDR3 is 15 residues. Study outcomes and limitations: Sequencing depth was expected to influence donor clonotype sharing. About 5% of naive CD4 clonotypes were common to a few donors. Clonotypes shared by all four sorted-subset donors had higher generation probabilities than non-shared clonotypes.

Original processing methods: ImmunoSEQ junction-only sequences lacked quality scores, so their filtering differed. Sequencing was performed with immunoSEQ multiplex PCR; in TCRdb, only in-frame clones are kept and a portion is missing. D and trimming come from the DNA, and the V and J calls and clone size come from that table. Among 1,400,000 or so clones listed, around 98.5% were seen once. This receptor was taken from a man aged 25 to 40 in good health. The rearrangement links TRBV7-8 to TRBJ2-7; D may be TRBD2 (6 bases). Sequencing was carried out using naive CD4+ T cells sorted from blood. Specified subset: CD45RA+ positively selected. This CDR3 is CASSLARDASYEQYF. Here the CDR3 DNA reads TGTGCCAGCAGCTTAGCGCGGGACGCTTCCTACGAGCAGTACTTC.